One and the same sample provided the 32 T cell receptor beta chains below, sequenced in a study of OX40 agonist ivuxolimab in advanced cancers. Libraries were prepared by immunoSEQ multiplex PCR; TCRdb keeps only in-frame clonotypes and omits some of them. The sample consists of some 86,000 clones, about 85% of them appearing once. The sample consisted of CD4+ or CD8+ T cells sorted from blood, taken in a trial of the OX40 agonist ivuxolimab. These receptors all stem from an adult with an advanced solid tumor such as melanoma, head and neck, liver or kidney cancer.

The V gene is TRBV19, the J gene TRBJ2-1; 15 bases are a match to TRBD2. CDR3 length: 17 amino acids. CDR1 is LNHDA and CDR2 is SQIVND in the germline V gene (reference sequence). Trimming took 3 bases from V and 1 from J; bases not matched to a gene: 1. CDR3 region: CASSMGTSGGSYNEQFF. The CDR3 DNA follows: TGTGCCAGTAGTATGGGGACTAGCGGGGGGTCCTACAATGAGCAGTTCTTC.

CDR3 nucleotides: TGCGCCAGCAGCTTGGTACTAGCGGGAGCTTACGAGCAGTACTTC. Its protein is CASSLVLAGAYEQYF. J is TRBJ2-5 and V is TRBV5-1; TRBD2 matches 11 bases. The J call is uncertain, as TRBJ2-7 better fits the DNA end. Germline CDR1 SGHRS, CDR2 YFSETQ. The CDR3 is made up of 15 amino acids.

V gene TRBV9 combines with J gene TRBJ2-7; 7 nucleotides match TRBD2. Germline lookup yields CDR1 SGDLS and CDR2 YYNGEE. After removal of 0 bases from V and 4 bases from J, the junction contained 4 bases not matched to a gene. This CDR3 has 14 residues. CDR3 sequence (DNA): TGTGCCAGCAGCGTAGGGACTAGAGATTACGAGCAGTACTTC. It encodes CASSVGTRDYEQYF.

This rearrangement joins TRBV5-1 to TRBJ2-1; D perhaps matches TRBD1 (5 bases). V was clipped by 1 base and J by 4 bases, with 6 bases between them. Looked up from germline, CDR1 is SGHRS and CDR2 is YFSETQ. The CDR3 contains 13 residues. CDR3 sequence (DNA): TGCGCCAGCAGCTTGTCAGGGTACAATGAGCAGTTCTTC. Its protein is CASSLSGYNEQFF.

V gene TRBV5-1 combines with J gene TRBJ2-3, with TRBD2 as a possible D gene (6 bases). Germline CDR1 is SGHRS and CDR2 is YFSETQ. V was clipped by 6 bases and J by 1 base, with 18 bases between them. This CDR3 is 16 amino acids long. The DNA for the CDR3 is TGCGCCAGCACCAATAGGTTTGAGCGGGGCACAGATACGCAGTATTTT. Translation: CASTNRFERGTDTQYF.

The J gene is TRBJ1-1, the V gene TRBV7-3; D is uncertain. The germline V gene has CDR1 SGHTA and CDR2 FQGTGA. V lost 0 bases and J lost 1, with 6 bases in between. This CDR3 is built from 14 residues. The CDR3 DNA reads as TGTGCCAGCAGCTTAACTGGCGGGAACACTGAAGCTTTCTTT. Translating gives CASSLTGGNTEAFF.

This sequence joins TRBV7-9 and TRBJ2-3; tentatively, D is TRBD1 (6 bases). The V end was cut by 5 bases, the J end by 4 bases, with 13 bases between. The CDR3 contains 14 residues. CDR1 is SEHNR and CDR2 is FQNEAQ in the germline V gene (reference sequence). Here the CDR3 reads CASSPPGVADTQYF. CDR3 bases: TGTGCCAGCAGCCCACCAGGGGTGGCAGATACGCAGTATTTT.

The rearrangement uses TRBV5-8 and TRBJ1-5, with D possibly being TRBD1 (6 bases). Germline assignment: CDR1 SGHTS and CDR2 YDEGEE. The V end lost 3 bases, the J end lost 5 bases, and 12 bases lay between the germline ends. This CDR3 spans 14 amino acids. The DNA of the CDR3 is TGTGCCAGCAGCTCCCCGGGACAAGATCAGCCCCAGCATTTT. It encodes CASSSPGQDQPQHF.

The chain joins TRBV6-6 to TRBJ1-2; D unresolved. The CDR3 has 11 amino acids. Per germline, CDR1 MNHNY and CDR2 SVGAGI (reference sequence). V was clipped by 7 bases and J by 4 bases, with 7 bases between them. CDR3 protein: CASIHSYGYTF. CDR3 sequence (DNA): TGTGCCAGCATCCATTCCTATGGCTACACCTTC.

The chain employs TRBV19 and TRBJ2-3, with a possible D match to TRBD1 (5 bases). Germline V CDR1 and CDR2: LNHDA, SQIVND (reference sequence). V was pared by 6 bases and J by 0 bases, with 13 bases between. The CDR3 covers 15 residues. CDR3 bases: TGTGCCAGTAGGATGGACAAATTCAGCACAGATACGCAGTATTTT. It specifies CASRMDKFSTDTQYF.

This clone has more than one count but fewer than ten. J is TRBJ1-1 and V is TRBV9; TRBD1 matches at 7 bases. This CDR3 contains 13 residues. Losses at the gene ends were 1 base for V and 10 bases for J; bases not matched to a gene: 7. CDR1 is SGDLS, CDR2 YYNGEE, per germline. The CDR3 region is CASSVLPRGVAFF. CDR3 sequence (DNA): TGTGCCAGCAGCGTACTTCCCAGGGGGGTAGCTTTCTTT.

The chain carries TRBV2 and TRBJ2-1; TRBD2 aligns across 13 bases. The trim removed 8 bases at V and 8 bases at J, leaving 6 bases unmatched. CDR1 is SNHLY, CDR2 FYNNEI, per germline. The CDR3 has 14 residues. CDR3 region: CASSRTSGSYEQFF. Here the CDR3 DNA reads TGTGCCAGCTCGAGGACTAGCGGGAGTTATGAGCAGTTCTTC.

V usage is TRBV27 and J usage is TRBJ2-1; 12 bases fit TRBD2. The J segment lost 1 base and the V segment lost 6 bases, leaving 4 bases of the junction unmatched. This CDR3 is 16 amino acids long. Germline CDR1 MNHEY, CDR2 SMNVEV (reference sequence). This chain's CDR3 is CASRPSGRGSYNEQFF. CDR3 nucleotide sequence: TGTGCCAGCAGGCCTAGCGGGAGGGGGTCCTACAATGAGCAGTTCTTC.

The chain has TRBV5-1 and TRBJ2-7; D perhaps matches TRBD1 (6 bases). Deletions cut 0 bases from V and 5 bases from J, with 9 bases between. CDR3 length equals 13 residues. The germline CDR1 and CDR2 sequences are SGHRS and YFSETQ. In DNA, the CDR3 is TGCGCCAGCAGCTTGGCAGGGGATAACGAGCAGTACTTC. As protein: CASSLAGDNEQYF. The variable domain in full, completed from reference TRBV5-1 and TRBJ2-7, reads KAGVTQTPRYLIKTRGQQVTLSCSPISGHRSVSWYQQTPGQGLQFLFEYFSETQRNKGNFPGRFSGRQFSNSRSEMNVSTLELGDSALYLCASSLAGDNEQYFGPGTRLTVT.

The chain uses TRBV11-2 and TRBJ2-2; 7 bases fit TRBD2. Trimming took 5 bases from V and 3 from J; bases not matched to a gene: 18. The germline gives CDR1 SGHAT, CDR2 FQNNGV. The CDR3 is 19 amino acids. For the CDR3, the DNA is TGTGCCAGCAGCCCCTCCGGAGGCAGGGCTAGCGGTTACACCGGGGAGCTGTTTTTT. Translated: CASSPSGGRASGYTGELFF.

The V call is TRBV6-5, the J call TRBJ1-4; D is unresolved. Germline loops: CDR1 MNHEY, CDR2 SVGAGI. The CDR3 spans 13 residues. The ends were cut back, 6 bases at V and 1 base at J, with 6 bases in the middle. DNA for the CDR3: TGTGCCAGCAGAGCGGAAACTAATGAAAAACTGTTTTTT. It codes for CASRAETNEKLFF.

The sample holds one count of this clone. V gene TRBV30 combines with J gene TRBJ2-1; TRBD2 matches at 14 bases. Germline CDR1 GTSNPN, CDR2 SVGIG (reference sequence). There are 14 residues in the CDR3. Germline trimming cut 4 bases from V and 12 bases from J; bases unmatched to any gene: 8. This CDR3 is CAWTGTSGSWGQFF. The DNA for the CDR3 is TGTGCCTGGACCGGGACTAGCGGGAGTTGGGGGCAGTTCTTC.

This clone appeared once. V is TRBV28 and J is TRBJ2-5; 9 bases agree with TRBD1. The last part of the DNA fits TRBJ2-7 better; the J call may be wrong. The CDR3 contains 15 residues. Germline loops: CDR1 MDHEN, CDR2 SYDVKM. CDR3 nucleotides: TGTGCCAGCAGTCGTTCGGGACAGGGACCCTACGAGCAGTACTTC. This gives the protein CASSRSGQGPYEQYF.

This chain uses TRBV30 with TRBJ2-4; 10 nucleotides align to TRBD1. The CDR3 has 13 amino acids. Germline CDR1 reads GTSNPN; CDR2 reads SVGIG (reference sequence). V dropped 3 bases and J dropped 7; count of bases not matched to a gene: 3. For the CDR3, the DNA is TGTGCCTGGAGGGACAGGGGGTTCAACATTCAGTACTTC. Amino acid sequence: CAWRDRGFNIQYF.

This chain links TRBV27 with TRBJ2-5, with 7 positions matching TRBD1. The V gene end was trimmed by 5 bases and the J gene end by 5 bases; junction bases not matched to a gene: 5. CDR1 and CDR2 from the germline V gene are MNHEY and SMNVEV (reference sequence). The CDR3 is made up of 13 amino acids. This CDR3 reads CASSKNRGETQYF. The CDR3 coding sequence is TGTGCCAGCAGTAAGAACAGGGGCGAGACCCAGTACTTC.

This clone was seen more than once but under ten times. The chain recombines TRBV9 with TRBJ2-2; D may be TRBD1 (5 bases). CDR1 SGDLS and CDR2 YYNGEE come from the germline V gene. This CDR3 region has 16 residues. V gave up 3 bases and J gave up 6 bases, with 18 bases separating them. The CDR3 sequence is CASSARTPFIPGELFF. DNA for the CDR3: TGTGCCAGCAGCGCCCGGACACCATTCATACCCGGGGAGCTGTTTTTT.

The chain couples TRBV7-8 to TRBJ2-7; possible D gene TRBD1, 6 bases. The germline gives CDR1 SGHVS, CDR2 FQNEAQ. The ends were cut back, 6 bases at V and 4 bases at J, with 16 bases in the middle. This CDR3 is 14 amino acids long. CDR3: CASRDPGHSYEQYF. In nucleotides, the CDR3 is TGTGCCAGCAGGGACCCGGGACACTCTTACGAGCAGTACTTC.

The V gene is TRBV19, the J gene TRBJ2-2, with D tentatively TRBD2 (6 bases). The CDR3 is 14 residues long. The ends were cut back, 5 bases at V and 3 bases at J, with 10 bases in the middle. Per the germline V gene, CDR1 is LNHDA and CDR2 is SQIVND (reference sequence). The CDR3 nucleotides are TGTGCCAGTAGTGAGGGACTCGACACCGGGGAGCTGTTTTTT. Protein product: CASSEGLDTGELFF. The full variable domain, its missing parts supplied by reference TRBV19 and TRBJ2-2, is DGGITQSPKYLFRKEGQNVTLSCEQNLNHDAMYWYRQDPGQGLRLIYYSQIVNDFQKGDIAEGYSVSREKKESFPLTVTSAQKNPTAFYLCASSEGLDTGELFFGEGSRLTVL.

The V gene is TRBV19, the J gene TRBJ2-3, with 9 bases lining up with TRBD1. V dropped 3 bases and J dropped 2; count of bases not matched to a gene: 3. The germline V gene has CDR1 LNHDA and CDR2 SQIVND (reference sequence). The CDR3 length is 15 residues. This chain's CDR3 is CASSIDRGTTDTQYF. The CDR3 DNA is TGTGCCAGTAGTATCGACAGGGGGACCACAGATACGCAGTATTTT.

In this sample, this clone turned up a few times. The chain has TRBV28 and TRBJ2-1, with 8 bases aligning to TRBD1. V shed 7 bases, J shed 0 bases, and the junction held 17 bases outside the gene matches. The germline V gene encodes CDR1 MDHEN and CDR2 SYDVKM. CDR3 length: 19 amino acids. This CDR3 reads CASILDRGRRATSYNEQFF. The CDR3 DNA sequence: TGTGCCAGCATCCTTGACAGGGGCCGACGTGCAACCTCCTACAATGAGCAGTTCTTC.

This clone has just one count. The chain joins TRBV19 to TRBJ2-5; D is possibly TRBD1 or TRBD2 (5 bases each). The CDR3 totals 14 residues. Deletions cut 3 bases from V and 6 bases from J, with 14 bases between. Germline V gene data show CDR1 as LNHDA and CDR2 as SQIVND (reference sequence). This CDR3 is CASSISRGTKTQYF. The CDR3 region has the DNA TGTGCCAGTAGTATTTCGCGTGGGACGAAGACCCAGTACTTC. The complete variable domain, with remaining parts taken from reference TRBV19 and TRBJ2-5, reads DGGITQSPKYLFRKEGQNVTLSCEQNLNHDAMYWYRQDPGQGLRLIYYSQIVNDFQKGDIAEGYSVSREKKESFPLTVTSAQKNPTAFYLCASSISRGTKTQYFGPGTRLLVL.

V usage is TRBV7-2 and J usage is TRBJ2-3, with 9 bases lining up with TRBD1. The V segment lost 5 bases and the J segment 6 bases; nucleotides outside the gene matches: 9. Germline values: CDR1 SGHTA, CDR2 FQGNSA. This CDR3 comprises 15 residues. The CDR3 coding sequence is TGTGCCAGCAGCCGGCCGGGACAGGGTTCCGATACGCAGTATTTT. Amino acids: CASSRPGQGSDTQYF.

The chain uses TRBV23-1 and TRBJ2-1, with TRBD1 as a possible D gene (6 bases). TRBV23-1 is noted as an ORF with a role that remains uncertain. Deletions cut 3 bases from V and 3 bases from J, with 12 bases between. CDR3 length: 15 residues. The DNA of the CDR3 is TGCGCCAGCAGTCACCTACGGACAGACTACAATGAGCAGTTCTTC. Translating gives CASSHLRTDYNEQFF.

The chain is built from TRBV7-3 and TRBJ2-3; D gene uncertain. The CDR3 sequence is 15 residues long. Deletions cut 0 bases from V and 6 bases from J, with 13 bases between. Looked up from germline, CDR1 is SGHTA and CDR2 is FQGTGA. CDR3 in DNA: TGTGCCAGCAGCTTAACGGGCGGTAGTAGGGATACGCAGTATTTT. This sequence encodes CASSLTGGSRDTQYF.

The gene calls are TRBV10-1 and TRBJ2-1, with 7 bases lining up with TRBD1. The CDR3 is 17 residues long. J was trimmed by 2 bases and V by 3 bases; bases with no gene match: 10. Germline loops: CDR1 WNHNN, CDR2 SYGVQD (reference sequence). The CDR3 spells CASSDSTDRSAYNEQFF. CDR3 DNA: TGCGCCAGCAGTGATTCAACGGACAGGTCAGCCTACAATGAGCAGTTCTTC.

This rearrangement joins TRBV4-1 to TRBJ2-7, with D tentatively TRBD1 (5 bases). The CDR3 loop spans 14 amino acids. With 0 bases removed from V and 7 bases from J, the gap between germline ends came to 13 bases. Germline V gene sequence: CDR1 MGHRA, CDR2 YSYEKL. The CDR3 bases are TGCGCCAGCAGCCAAGATTCAGGGCCGAGGGAGCAGTACTTC. Translated, it gives CASSQDSGPREQYF.

CDR3 nucleotides: TGTGCCAGCAGCCCCCGTTGGGGGGAGCTGTTTTTT. This translates into CASSPRWGELFF. The chain recombines TRBV9 with TRBJ2-2, with D uncertain. Germline CDR1 and CDR2: SGDLS and YYNGEE. V was clipped by 4 bases and J by 8 bases, with 9 bases between them. The CDR3 has 12 amino acids.